A single sample is the source of the 2 T cell receptor beta chains below, sequenced in a study of beta chain features in type 1 diabetes (dated 2018 in TCRdb). Study-level results and caveats: Type 1 diabetes patients showed a moderate but significant shortening of TCRB CDR3 length in all four CD4+ subsets.

Their cognate antigens are unknown. Receptor libraries were prepared by the immunoSEQ multiplex PCR assay. The entire amount of isolated RNA was reverse transcribed using the High Capacity cDNA Reverse Transcription Kit, so the sequenced TCRB transcripts were expressed ones. Here the immuneACCESS table is served through TCRdb, limited to in-frame sequences with V and J called. Missing clones are a known gap in these copies; in checked studies unresolved V genes cover under half, and the rest lacks a known reason. For this sample there are 600,000 or so clones; around 15% appear just once. The ten largest clones capture 0.03% to 0.045% of the sample. What was sequenced was naive CD4+ T cells from blood. The cell subset or site label for this specimen denotes: true naive CD4+ T cells. The receptors here all came from a young man with type 1 diabetes.

The rearrangement joins TRBV28 to TRBJ1-2; weak D call: TRBD1 (6 bases). In germline, CDR1 is MDHEN, CDR2 SYDVKM. Trimming removed 6 bases at V and 6 bases at J, with 14 bases between. There are 13 residues in the CDR3. This CDR3 reads CASRIGQPHGYTF. The CDR3 region has the DNA TGTGCCAGCAGGATCGGACAGCCCCATGGCTACACCTTC.

This clone was found once. V is TRBV5-1 and J is TRBJ2-1, with a weak D call TRBD2 (6 bases). CDR3 size: 14 residues. CDR1 SGHRS and CDR2 YFSETQ come from the germline V gene. Trimming removed 0 bases at V and 10 bases at J, with 14 bases between. The CDR3 loop reads CASSLVVSGEEQFF. The CDR3 DNA reads TGCGCCAGCAGCTTGGTGGTTAGCGGAGAGGAGCAGTTCTTC.